The rows below give T cell receptor beta chains drawn from one sample of a study of T cell repertoires in cytomegalovirus infection. TCRdb reanalysed the reads using MiXCR and keeps one entry per CDR3 protein. The sample has approximately 750,000 distinct CDR3 sequences; under 40% are singletons. Material for sequencing was PBMCs. These receptors originate from a human donor in good health (CMV status not recorded). Some clones in this sample may be carry-over from other donors' samples. Each CDR3 is given with its conserved first and last residue. A D gene is named only where the DNA matches it firmly. Clone size is shown for a subset of rows, as once, few, many or a class of expanded clone.

v_call: TRBV20-1
j_call: TRBJ1-2
d_call: .
clone_size: few
cdr3_aa: CSAPGGTPSNYGYTF
cdr3_nt: TGCAGTGCTCCCGGGGGGACACCATCTAACTATGGCTACACCTTC

v_call: TRBV2
j_call: TRBJ2-3
d_call: .
clone_size: few
cdr3_aa: CASIEGPDTQYF
cdr3_nt: TGTGCCAGCATTGAGGGGCCAGATACGCAGTATTTT

v_call: TRBV5-1
j_call: TRBJ2-1
d_call: .
clone_size: few
cdr3_aa: CASSLIGRGDEQFF
cdr3_nt: TGCGCCAGCAGCTTGATAGGCAGGGGCGATGAGCAGTTCTTC

v_call: TRBV28
j_call: TRBJ1-1
d_call: .
clone_size: few
cdr3_aa: CASSLDSGWTEAFF
cdr3_nt: TGTGCCAGCAGTTTAGATAGCGGGTGGACTGAAGCTTTCTTT

v_call: TRBV12-3/TRBV12-4
j_call: TRBJ1-1
d_call: .
clone_size: few
cdr3_aa: CASSLGPGGAFF
cdr3_nt: TGTGCCAGCAGTTTAGGACCGGGGGGGGCTTTCTTT

v_call: TRBV4-1
j_call: TRBJ2-3
d_call: .
clone_size: .
cdr3_aa: CASLTETSTDTQYF
cdr3_nt: TGCGCCAGCCTCACAGAAACTAGCACAGATACGCAGTATTTT

v_call: TRBV6-5
j_call: TRBJ2-2
d_call: TRBD1
clone_size: .
cdr3_aa: CASSRGTAPTGELFF
cdr3_nt: TGTGCCAGCAGTCGTGGGACAGCCCCGACCGGGGAGCTGTTTTTT

v_call: TRBV20-1
j_call: TRBJ1-2
d_call: .
clone_size: few
cdr3_aa: CSARGNGRDYGYTF
cdr3_nt: TGCAGTGCTAGAGGTAACGGCAGGGACTATGGCTACACCTTC

v_call: TRBV7-8
j_call: TRBJ1-5
d_call: TRBD1
clone_size: .
cdr3_aa: CASSLDYDRGGDSNQPQHF
cdr3_nt: TGTGCCAGCAGCTTAGATTATGACAGGGGAGGGGATAGCAATCAGCCCCAGCATTTT

v_call: TRBV7-2
j_call: TRBJ2-5
d_call: .
clone_size: many
cdr3_aa: CASSPQGATETQYF
cdr3_nt: TGTGCCAGCAGTCCACAGGGAGCCACAGAGACCCAGTACTTC

v_call: TRBV3-1
j_call: TRBJ2-7
d_call: TRBD2
clone_size: .
cdr3_aa: CAGSKEGLAGDEQYF
cdr3_nt: TGTGCCGGCAGTAAGGAGGGACTAGCGGGTGATGAGCAGTACTTC

v_call: TRBV29-1
j_call: TRBJ1-1
d_call: .
clone_size: .
cdr3_aa: CSVEGYAFF
cdr3_nt: TGCAGCGTTGAAGGGTACGCTTTCTTT

v_call: TRBV24-1
j_call: TRBJ2-3
d_call: .
clone_size: .
cdr3_aa: CATSVAGSDTQYF
cdr3_nt: TGTGCCACCAGTGTGGCAGGGTCAGATACGCAGTATTTT

v_call: TRBV28
j_call: TRBJ2-1
d_call: TRBD2
clone_size: .
cdr3_aa: CASSLSPTSGRANEQFF
cdr3_nt: TGTGCCAGCAGTCTCTCACCCACTAGCGGGAGGGCCAATGAGCAGTTCTTC

v_call: TRBV6-6
j_call: TRBJ2-2
d_call: .
clone_size: .
cdr3_aa: CASNPTNTAELFF
cdr3_nt: TGTGCCAGCAACCCAACGAACACCGCGGAGCTGTTTTTT

v_call: TRBV12-3/TRBV12-4
j_call: TRBJ1-5
d_call: .
clone_size: .
cdr3_aa: CASSWQMSKQRQHF
cdr3_nt: TGTGCCAGCAGCTGGCAGATGAGCAAGCAGCGCCAGCATTTT

v_call: TRBV5-6
j_call: TRBJ1-6
d_call: .
clone_size: .
cdr3_aa: CASSLESGSNSPLHF
cdr3_nt: TGTGCCAGCAGCTTGGAGTCAGGGAGCAATTCACCCCTCCACTTT

v_call: TRBV7-2
j_call: TRBJ2-4
d_call: .
clone_size: .
cdr3_aa: CASSPTRAGNIQYF
cdr3_nt: TGTGCCAGCAGCCCAACCCGAGCAGGGAACATTCAGTACTTC

v_call: TRBV28
j_call: TRBJ2-1
d_call: .
clone_size: .
cdr3_aa: CASSLWGADEQFF
cdr3_nt: TGTGCCAGCAGTTTATGGGGGGCGGATGAGCAGTTCTTC

v_call: TRBV12-3/TRBV12-4
j_call: TRBJ1-5
d_call: .
clone_size: many
cdr3_aa: CASSLKWINQPQHF
cdr3_nt: TGTGCCAGCAGTTTAAAGTGGATCAATCAGCCCCAGCATTTT

v_call: TRBV19
j_call: TRBJ1-2
d_call: .
clone_size: .
cdr3_aa: CAVKDYGYTF
cdr3_nt: TGTGCGGTAAAGGACTATGGCTACACCTTC

v_call: TRBV30
j_call: TRBJ1-6
d_call: TRBD1
clone_size: .
cdr3_aa: CAWRQGDSPLHF
cdr3_nt: TGTGCCTGGAGACAGGGGGACTCACCCCTCCACTTT

v_call: TRBV5-4
j_call: TRBJ2-3
d_call: .
clone_size: many
cdr3_aa: CASSSRRTSTDTQYF
cdr3_nt: TGTGCCAGCAGCTCCAGACGGACTAGCACAGATACGCAGTATTTT

v_call: TRBV19
j_call: TRBJ2-2
d_call: .
clone_size: .
cdr3_aa: CASIMTIDGELFF
cdr3_nt: TGTGCCAGTATTATGACAATCGACGGGGAGCTGTTTTTT

v_call: TRBV7-9
j_call: TRBJ2-3
d_call: .
clone_size: .
cdr3_aa: CASSFMPTDTQYF
cdr3_nt: TGTGCCAGCAGCTTTATGCCCACAGATACGCAGTATTTT

v_call: TRBV5-6
j_call: TRBJ2-1
d_call: TRBD1
clone_size: .
cdr3_aa: CASSWTGSGLEQFF
cdr3_nt: TGTGCCAGCAGTTGGACAGGGTCCGGTTTGGAGCAGTTCTTC

v_call: TRBV12-3/TRBV12-4
j_call: TRBJ2-4
d_call: .
clone_size: .
cdr3_aa: CASSLWGMPPLIQYF
cdr3_nt: TGTGCCAGCAGTTTATGGGGCATGCCCCCTTTAATTCAGTACTTC

v_call: TRBV4-1
j_call: TRBJ2-3
d_call: .
clone_size: .
cdr3_aa: CASSQAGGGDTQYF
cdr3_nt: TGCGCCAGCAGCCAAGCGGGGGGCGGAGATACGCAGTATTTT

v_call: TRBV6-5
j_call: TRBJ2-3
d_call: TRBD2
clone_size: few
cdr3_aa: CASSYSTSGLTDTQYF
cdr3_nt: TGTGCCAGCAGTTACTCTACTAGCGGACTCACAGATACGCAGTATTTT

v_call: TRBV19
j_call: TRBJ1-5
d_call: .
clone_size: .
cdr3_aa: CASMGTEISNQPQHF
cdr3_nt: TGTGCCAGCATGGGGACGGAAATTAGCAATCAGCCCCAGCATTTT

v_call: TRBV7-9
j_call: TRBJ2-5
d_call: TRBD1
clone_size: .
cdr3_aa: CASSFDRGQRETQYF
cdr3_nt: TGTGCCAGCAGCTTCGACAGGGGGCAGAGAGAGACCCAGTACTTC

v_call: TRBV25-1
j_call: TRBJ1-2
d_call: .
clone_size: .
cdr3_aa: CASSDQGRVYGYTF
cdr3_nt: TGTGCCAGCAGTGACCAGGGGCGCGTCTATGGCTACACCTTC

v_call: TRBV7-2
j_call: TRBJ1-1
d_call: .
clone_size: few
cdr3_aa: CASTTGGPGTEAFF
cdr3_nt: TGTGCCAGCACCACGGGGGGGCCGGGTACTGAAGCTTTCTTT

v_call: TRBV6-1
j_call: TRBJ2-7
d_call: .
clone_size: .
cdr3_aa: CASSRGGLTYEQYF
cdr3_nt: TGTGCCAGCAGTCGAGGGGGGTTGACCTACGAGCAGTACTTC

v_call: TRBV7-2
j_call: TRBJ2-5
d_call: .
clone_size: many
cdr3_aa: CASSRAPNIGGRETQYF
cdr3_nt: TGTGCCAGCAGCCGAGCACCAAATATAGGAGGCCGGGAGACCCAGTACTTC

v_call: TRBV6-5
j_call: TRBJ2-7
d_call: .
clone_size: .
cdr3_aa: CASSSPAEGGYEQYF
cdr3_nt: TGTGCCAGCAGTTCCCCCGCCGAGGGTGGGTACGAGCAGTACTTC

v_call: TRBV18
j_call: TRBJ1-1
d_call: TRBD1
clone_size: .
cdr3_aa: CASSPLPGGGNTEAFF
cdr3_nt: TGTGCCAGCTCCCCTCTGCCAGGGGGTGGGAACACTGAAGCTTTCTTT

v_call: TRBV20-1
j_call: TRBJ1-5
d_call: .
clone_size: many
cdr3_aa: CSARGGNQPQHF
cdr3_nt: TGCAGCGCTAGAGGAGGGAATCAGCCCCAGCATTTT

v_call: TRBV4-2
j_call: TRBJ2-1
d_call: .
clone_size: few
cdr3_aa: CASSQGTDYGEQFF
cdr3_nt: TGTGCCAGCAGCCAAGGTACGGACTATGGGGAGCAGTTCTTC

v_call: TRBV7-8
j_call: TRBJ1-1
d_call: .
clone_size: many
cdr3_aa: CASSRSLAGTEAFF
cdr3_nt: TGTGCCAGCAGCCGGTCGTTGGCGGGCACTGAAGCTTTCTTT

v_call: TRBV6-1
j_call: TRBJ2-3
d_call: .
clone_size: .
cdr3_aa: CASSDFNTGTDTQYF
cdr3_nt: TGTGCCAGCAGTGATTTCAATACAGGGACAGATACGCAGTATTTT

v_call: TRBV5-1
j_call: TRBJ2-7
d_call: .
clone_size: few
cdr3_aa: CASSPGLPLYEQYF
cdr3_nt: TGCGCCAGCAGCCCCGGGTTGCCCCTCTACGAGCAGTACTTC

v_call: TRBV28
j_call: TRBJ2-4
d_call: TRBD2
clone_size: many
cdr3_aa: CASSPWTRRVNIQYF
cdr3_nt: TGTGCCAGCAGTCCCTGGACTAGAAGGGTGAACATTCAGTACTTC

v_call: TRBV7-9
j_call: TRBJ1-2
d_call: .
clone_size: many
cdr3_aa: CASSSTLGDGYTF
cdr3_nt: TGTGCCAGCAGCTCGACCCTCGGGGATGGCTACACCTTC

v_call: TRBV6-1
j_call: TRBJ2-2
d_call: .
clone_size: .
cdr3_aa: CASTQVRSPGELFF
cdr3_nt: TGTGCCAGCACTCAAGTCAGGTCCCCCGGGGAGCTGTTTTTT

v_call: TRBV10-3
j_call: TRBJ1-1
d_call: .
clone_size: few
cdr3_aa: CAISSRGGLNTEAFF
cdr3_nt: TGTGCCATCAGTTCCCGGGGGGGCTTGAACACTGAAGCTTTCTTT

v_call: TRBV20-1
j_call: TRBJ2-7
d_call: .
clone_size: .
cdr3_aa: CSARFPGSGTNIYEQYF
cdr3_nt: TGCAGTGCTAGATTTCCTGGCTCCGGGACAAACATCTACGAGCAGTACTTC

v_call: TRBV6-5
j_call: TRBJ2-4
d_call: .
clone_size: .
cdr3_aa: CASSYSRGGADSAKNIQYF
cdr3_nt: TGTGCCAGCAGTTACTCGAGAGGGGGGGCAGATTCAGCCAAAAACATTCAGTACTTC

v_call: TRBV7-8
j_call: TRBJ1-6
d_call: .
clone_size: many
cdr3_aa: CASSQTAWGVGDSPLHF
cdr3_nt: TGTGCCAGCAGCCAGACAGCCTGGGGGGTAGGAGATTCACCCCTCCACTTT

v_call: TRBV7-6
j_call: TRBJ2-1
d_call: TRBD2
clone_size: many
cdr3_aa: CASSRTSGRDYEQFF
cdr3_nt: TGTGCCAGCAGCCGGACTAGCGGGAGGGATTATGAGCAGTTCTTC

v_call: TRBV7-9
j_call: TRBJ2-1
d_call: TRBD2
clone_size: .
cdr3_aa: CASSPQRGGRREQFF
cdr3_nt: TGTGCCAGCAGCCCCCAGCGGGGGGGCCGTAGAGAGCAGTTCTTC

v_call: TRBV27
j_call: TRBJ1-5
d_call: .
clone_size: .
cdr3_aa: CASSPQGINQPQHF
cdr3_nt: TGTGCCAGCAGTCCACAGGGTATTAATCAGCCCCAGCATTTT

v_call: TRBV5-1
j_call: TRBJ2-5
d_call: TRBD1
clone_size: .
cdr3_aa: CASSWGQVKIETQYF
cdr3_nt: TGCGCCAGCAGCTGGGGACAGGTCAAGATAGAGACCCAGTACTTC

v_call: TRBV11-3
j_call: TRBJ1-1
d_call: .
clone_size: .
cdr3_aa: CASSAGHEAFF
cdr3_nt: TGTGCCAGCAGCGCGGGTCATGAAGCTTTCTTT

v_call: TRBV28
j_call: TRBJ2-3
d_call: .
clone_size: .
cdr3_aa: CASSLWSASRRTDTQYF
cdr3_nt: TGTGCCAGCAGTTTATGGTCGGCTAGCAGGAGAACAGATACGCAGTATTTT

v_call: TRBV7-9
j_call: TRBJ1-1
d_call: .
clone_size: few
cdr3_aa: CASSAPMNTEAFF
cdr3_nt: TGTGCCAGCAGCGCTCCCATGAACACTGAAGCTTTCTTT

v_call: TRBV28
j_call: TRBJ2-7
d_call: TRBD1
clone_size: .
cdr3_aa: CASSPVRGTGYEQYF
cdr3_nt: TGTGCCAGCAGCCCCGTCCGGGGGACAGGGTACGAGCAGTACTTC